The 12 T cell receptor beta chains given below trace back to one sample, sequenced in a study of blood T cell repertoires in COVID-19. Data came from immunoSEQ multiplex PCR; TCRdb stores just in-frame clones and leaves some out. The sample has around 120,000 clones, about two thirds seen once. The sample taken for sequencing was peripheral blood. The source of these receptors is a human donor with acute or convalescent COVID-19. The donor label of this sample is uncertain.

This sequence joins TRBV11-2 and TRBJ2-7; a possible D gene is TRBD1 (7 bases). The V gene's germline CDR1 is SGHAT and CDR2 FQNNGV. This CDR3 is built from 14 residues. V lost 5 bases, J lost 2 bases, and 13 bases lay in between. CDR3 bases: TGTGCCAGCAGCCCCCAGGGGGGACCCTACGAGCAGTACTTC. Protein sequence: CASSPQGGPYEQYF.

This chain joins TRBV5-4 and TRBJ2-2, with 7 bases identical to TRBD2. Germline V lookup: CDR1 SGHNT, CDR2 YYREEE (reference sequence). The CDR3 has 15 residues. Trimming at V came to 2 bases and at J to 3 bases, leaving 4 bases not matched to a gene. CDR3 region: CASSLVGGDTGELFF. The CDR3 DNA reads TGTGCCAGCAGCTTAGTGGGAGGGGACACCGGGGAGCTGTTTTTT.

The sample holds a few counts of this clone. The V and J genes are TRBV5-1 and TRBJ2-2, with D possibly TRBD1 on 5 matching bases. This CDR3 region has 15 residues. Trimming removed 2 bases from V and 1 base from J, with 9 bases in between. Germline V lookup: CDR1 SGHRS, CDR2 YFSETQ. Written as DNA, the CDR3 is TGCGCCAGCAGCTTAGAGACAGTGAACACCGGGGAGCTGTTTTTT. Translating gives CASSLETVNTGELFF.

The V call is TRBV7-8, the J call TRBJ2-3, with 9 bases matching TRBD2. This CDR3 has 17 amino acids. V shed 2 bases and J 2 bases; nucleotides not matched to a gene: 8. Germline loops: CDR1 SGHVS, CDR2 FQNEAQ. The CDR3 is CASSLQSGGPPTDTQYF. CDR3 bases: TGTGCCAGCAGCTTACAAAGCGGGGGGCCCCCCACAGATACGCAGTATTTT.

The sample holds one count of this clone. The chain recombines TRBV2 with TRBJ2-7; possible D gene TRBD2, 6 bases. V was shortened by 4 bases and J by 3 bases, with 10 bases between the two germline ends. Germline V lookup: CDR1 SNHLY, CDR2 FYNNEI. The CDR3 totals 13 residues. This CDR3 is CASSAPRGYEQYF. Here the CDR3 DNA reads TGTGCCAGCAGTGCTCCGCGGGGCTACGAGCAGTACTTC.

This clone was seen a few times. The rearrangement links TRBV21-1 to TRBJ2-7; TRBD1 is taken as the D call from the table, unchecked against the DNA. TRBV21-1 is marked as a pseudogene. There are 19 residues in the CDR3. CDR3 region: CANPDDKTGQSTHSYEQYF. The CDR3 coding sequence is TGTGCCAACCCCGATGATAAGACAGGGCAATCTACTCACTCCTACGAGCAGTACTTC.

This clone was recorded only once. The chain carries TRBV5-1 and TRBJ2-1; 9 positions agree with TRBD1. CDR1 and CDR2 (germline): SGHRS, YFSETQ. V was clipped by 3 bases and J by 0 bases; unmatched bases: 4. The CDR3 has 16 amino acids. CDR3 region: CASSSRTGDSYNEQFF. In DNA, the CDR3 is TGCGCCAGCAGCTCCAGGACAGGGGACTCCTACAATGAGCAGTTCTTC.

This clone was seen only a few times. The chain couples TRBV4-1 to TRBJ2-7, with D uncertain. Germline V gene lookup returns CDR1 MGHRA and CDR2 YSYEKL. The CDR3 length is 15 residues. Between the trimmed V and J ends, which lost 3 bases and 3 bases, there was a span of 15 bases. The CDR3 here is CASSHTPSDFYEQYF. Here the CDR3 DNA reads TGCGCCAGCAGCCACACCCCATCAGATTTCTACGAGCAGTACTTC.

The chain is built from TRBV28 and TRBJ1-2; 8 nucleotides agree with TRBD1. V trimming: 7 bases; J trimming: 7 bases; junction bases outside the gene matches: 8. The CDR3 consists of 13 residues. Germline V gene lookup returns CDR1 MDHEN and CDR2 SYDVKM. CDR3 protein: CASTSGGRVGYTF. The CDR3 region has the DNA TGTGCCAGCACCTCAGGGGGCAGGGTTGGCTACACCTTC.

The chain recombines TRBV29-1 with TRBJ2-1, with a possible D match to TRBD1 (5 bases). The V and J ends lost 5 bases and 4 bases respectively, with 9 bases between them. Germline CDR1 SQVTM, CDR2 ANQGSEA. This CDR3 comprises 12 residues. The CDR3 sequence: CSVSGPYNEQFF. The CDR3 coding sequence is TGCAGCGTTTCAGGGCCGTACAATGAGCAGTTCTTC.

The chain is built from TRBV6-1 and TRBJ2-7; 8 bases align to TRBD2. Losses at the gene ends were 2 bases for V and 3 bases for J; bases not matched to a gene: 6. This CDR3 spans 15 amino acids. Germline-derived CDR1 and CDR2 are MNHNS and SASEGT. CDR3 nucleotide sequence: TGTGCCAGCAGTGAAACAGGACTAGCCAACTACGAGCAGTACGTC. It is translated as CASSETGLANYEQYV.

V gene TRBV18 combines with J gene TRBJ2-5, with D hard to call. This CDR3 has 14 residues. V dropped 1 base and J dropped 5 bases, with 11 bases sitting between them. Germline V gene data show CDR1 as KGHSH and CDR2 as LQKENI. DNA of the CDR3: TGTGCCAGCTCACCACAGACGGGTACGGAGACCCAGTACTTC. It is translated as CASSPQTGTETQYF.